The 5 T cell receptor beta chains reported below all come from one sample, sequenced in a study of blood T cell repertoires in COVID-19. The table came from immunoSEQ multiplex PCR; TCRdb's copy has only in-frame clones and leaves some out. The data hold a few hundred thousand clones, with approximately 84% observed a single time. Material for sequencing was PBMCs or T cells enriched from blood (not recorded which). These receptor sequences come from a woman aged 45-65 years who had been exposed to COVID-19.

This chain joins TRBV9 and TRBJ1-5; D not resolved. This CDR3 is 13 amino acids long. Germline assignment: CDR1 SGDLS and CDR2 YYNGEE. V was trimmed by 0 bases and J by 5 bases, leaving 6 bases between them. The DNA of the CDR3 is TGTGCCAGCAGCGTAGAAGGAGATCAGCCCCAGCATTTT. Amino acid sequence: CASSVEGDQPQHF.

V and J are TRBV12-3 or TRBV12-4 and TRBJ1-2; D is possibly TRBD1 (5 bases). V lost 5 bases, J lost 10 bases, and 11 bases lay in between. The CDR3 is 11 amino acids. This CDR3 is CASSDPGVYTF. The CDR3 nucleotides are TGTGCCAGCAGTGACCCGGGGGTCTACACCTTC.

The V gene is TRBV30, the J gene TRBJ1-6; a weak D match, TRBD1 (5 bases). Germline V lookup: CDR1 GTSNPN, CDR2 SVGIG (reference sequence). This CDR3 comprises 14 residues. Deletions cut 7 bases from V and 6 bases from J, with 16 bases between. CDR3 sequence reads: CAFTRDSFNSPLHF. In nucleotides, the CDR3 is TGTGCCTTTACACGCGACAGTTTTAATTCACCCCTCCACTTT.

This chain connects TRBV7-9 to TRBJ1-2; TRBD1 might be the D (6 bases). The germline V and J ends were trimmed by 2 bases and 8 bases, with 9 bases remaining between them. The CDR3 spans 12 residues. CDR1 is SEHNR and CDR2 is FQNEAQ in the germline V gene (reference sequence). In DNA, the CDR3 is TGTGCCAGCAGCTTAAGCAGGGGAGGCTACACCTTC. It translates to CASSLSRGGYTF.

The rearrangement uses TRBV18 and TRBJ1-1, with unresolved D. Germline loops: CDR1 KGHSH, CDR2 LQKENI. V lost 6 bases and J 4 bases, leaving 12 bases between the germline ends. The length of the CDR3 is 13 residues. In DNA, the CDR3 is TGTGCCAGCTCCCCGGGTGGGTTCACTGAAGCTTTCTTT. Residues: CASSPGGFTEAFF. Full variable domain (missing parts from reference TRBV18 and TRBJ1-1): NAGVMQNPRHLVRRRGQEARLRCSPMKGHSHVYWYRQLPEEGLKFMVYLQKENIIDESGMPKERFSAEFPKEGPSILRIQQVVRGDSAAYFCASSPGGFTEAFFGQGTRLTVV.